This TCR beta chain was recovered during a study of T cell responses to AZD1222 COVID-19 vaccine (TCRdb year 2021). For context, the study as a whole: TCR sequencing covered over 230 trial participants: 200 to 210 given two doses of AZD1222 and 26 given two doses of MenACWY control vaccine. Trial participants were enrolled by age into subgroups of 18-55, 56-69 and 70-plus years, and around 150, 29 and 61 TCR-sequenced participants, respectively, were included in these subgroups.

What the study reported, not specific to this receptor: Conclusions about previously exposed vaccinees are limited because only six or seven AZD1222 recipients were SARS-CoV-2 seropositive at baseline. Because no day 14 peak-response samples were available, repertoires were characterized only after the peak T cell response. After two AZD1222 doses, spike-specific TCR breadth and depth were significantly higher than at day 0 and than in MenACWY recipients. Participants were mostly white British and included more females than males, and it was suggested by the authors that clonal diversity may have been underestimated. The whole spike protein was spanned by vaccine-associated CD4 TCRs, and dominant responses were seen in regions 160-218 and 743-854. Reportedly, almost half of the unique spike-specific TCRs recognized epitopes lying outside the regions that are mutated in the B.1.351 and B.1.1.7 variants. The 56-69-year group was small, and its depth increase did not reach significance, likely because of low power.

The CDR3 regions of human TCRbeta chains were subjected to immunosequencing. Turning to the authors' computational methods: TCRs in the repertoires were compared against a reference library of SARS-CoV-2-specific TCRs that had been generated with the MIRA antigen-specificity platform. Breadth was defined as the fraction of unique TCRs that were SARS-CoV-2-associated. Depth was defined as the fraction of total T cells that were SARS-CoV-2-associated. Each spike-specific TCR was assigned to its reactive spike region and to a CD4 or CD8 class using the MIRA data. Log10-transformed breadth and depth values were compared by one-way ANOVA with Sidak's multiple comparisons tests. TCRdb carries this immuneACCESS record with in-frame sequences only. Its versions omit some clonotypes, under half of them owing to an unresolved V gene in the studies checked, with the rest unexplained. V, J and clone size are those of that table, while D and trimming were read from the DNA. The sample yields about 110,000 clones; about 90% were counted once. The ten most abundant clones make up 4.5% to 6% of the sample.

With regard to this clone: Its antigen is unknown. This sequence may be a read error, since a much larger clone differs from it by one base.

The CDR3 goes from the cysteine to the phenylalanine over 15 residues. Only the CDR3 DNA stays, 45 bases, in frame from base 1. Looking up the germline V gene yields CDR1 WSHSY and CDR2 SAAADI. This specimen's time point label, interpreted: about 28 days (+/-7) after the second vaccine dose. AZD1222 recipients given second doses at about 4 weeks or at about 12 weeks were pooled, since spike-specific TCR depth and breadth were not found to differ between the two schedules. Vaccinee samples came from UK trials COV001 and COV002, including a single-blind randomized controlled phase 2/3 trial of AZD1222 (ChAdOx1 nCoV-19) in healthy adults. For TCRbeta chain sequencing, PBMC samples from trial participants were taken at day 0 and at day 28 after the second dose.

The chain couples TRBV10-2 to TRBJ1-2; the D segment cannot be called with confidence. The receptor's source is an adult who received the AZD1222 COVID-19 vaccine. The sample was peripheral blood, taken 28 days after the second AZD1222 dose. DNA sequence: TGCGCCGGCAGTGAGTCGGAAACCAGAATCTATGGCTACACCTTC. Translated, it reads CAGSESETRIYGYTF.